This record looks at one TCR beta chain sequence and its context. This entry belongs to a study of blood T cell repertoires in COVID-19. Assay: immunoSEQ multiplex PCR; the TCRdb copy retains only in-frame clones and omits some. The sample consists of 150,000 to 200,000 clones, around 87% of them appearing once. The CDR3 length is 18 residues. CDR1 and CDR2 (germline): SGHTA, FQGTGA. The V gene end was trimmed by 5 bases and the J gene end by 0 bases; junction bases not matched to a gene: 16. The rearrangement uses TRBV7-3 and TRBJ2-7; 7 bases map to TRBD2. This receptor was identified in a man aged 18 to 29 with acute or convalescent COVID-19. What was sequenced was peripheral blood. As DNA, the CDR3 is TGTGCCAGCAGCCATATTAAGGACCGCGGGGGAAGCTCCTACGAGCAGTACGTC. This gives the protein CASSHIKDRGGSSYEQYV.